This T cell receptor (beta chain) was recovered during a study of cytotoxic CD8 clonotypes in ibrutinib-treated CLL. In the study overall: Productive templates averaged about 250,000 per sample, and productive rearrangements around 92,000.

Data came from immunoSEQ multiplex PCR; TCRdb stores just in-frame clones and leaves some out. This sample has 200,000 to 250,000 clones, with roughly 79% found just once. TCR beta library input comprised roughly 1.8 micrograms of genomic DNA from cryopreserved PBMCs. General study results and limits: Baseline levels of clonality went above those of age-matched healthy donors and moved with circulating CD8+ T-cell counts. Timing of sampling differed between sustained-remission and progressing patients.

The length of the CDR3 is 12 residues. Germline CDR1 reads LNHDA; CDR2 reads SQIVND (reference sequence). V shed 7 bases and J shed 6 bases, with 10 bases lying between them. This clone was seen a few times. Its antigen is undetermined. This sequence joins TRBV19 and TRBJ2-1; D is unresolved. The sample here was PBMCs, taken after 12 months of ibrutinib treatment. This TCR was sampled from a human donor with chronic lymphocytic leukemia. CDR3 loop: CASTIPGNEQFF. In DNA, the CDR3 is TGTGCCAGTACAATACCCGGCAATGAGCAGTTCTTC.